This T cell receptor beta chain was found in a study of control samples from healthy donors and cancer patients. Trimming removed 7 bases from V and 2 bases from J; junction bases left unmatched: 6. Germline V CDR1 and CDR2: MNHEY, SVGAGI. The CDR3 has 14 amino acids. Here immunoSEQ multiplex PCR was the method, and the copy in TCRdb shows in-frame clones only, minus some. Of 150,000 or so clones listed, about 94% are singletons. The chain carries TRBV6-5 and TRBJ2-7; 9 bases line up with TRBD1. This clonotype was sampled from a woman in her thirties in good health. The sample consisted of blood. CDR3 in amino acids: CASTKDRGPYEQYF. CDR3 nucleotides: TGTGCCAGCACTAAGGACAGGGGACCCTACGAGCAGTACTTC.